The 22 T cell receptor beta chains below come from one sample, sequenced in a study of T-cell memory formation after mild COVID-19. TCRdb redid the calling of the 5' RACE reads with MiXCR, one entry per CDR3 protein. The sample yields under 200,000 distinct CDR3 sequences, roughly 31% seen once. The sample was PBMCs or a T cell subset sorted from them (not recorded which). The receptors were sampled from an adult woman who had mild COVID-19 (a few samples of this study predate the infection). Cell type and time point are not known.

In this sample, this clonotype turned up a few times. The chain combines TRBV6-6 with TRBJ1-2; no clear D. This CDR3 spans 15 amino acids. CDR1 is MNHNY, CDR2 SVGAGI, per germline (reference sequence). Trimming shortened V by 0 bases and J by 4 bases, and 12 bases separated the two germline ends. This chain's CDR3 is CASSYSIGGPYGYTF. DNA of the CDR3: TGTGCCAGCAGTTACTCGATCGGTGGGCCCTATGGCTACACCTTC.

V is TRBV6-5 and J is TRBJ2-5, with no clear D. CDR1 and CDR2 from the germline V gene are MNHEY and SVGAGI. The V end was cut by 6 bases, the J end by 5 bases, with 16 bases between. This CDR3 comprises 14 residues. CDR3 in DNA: TGTGCCAGCAGCAAGTCCATAATGGGGGAGACCCAGTACTTC. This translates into CASSKSIMGETQYF.

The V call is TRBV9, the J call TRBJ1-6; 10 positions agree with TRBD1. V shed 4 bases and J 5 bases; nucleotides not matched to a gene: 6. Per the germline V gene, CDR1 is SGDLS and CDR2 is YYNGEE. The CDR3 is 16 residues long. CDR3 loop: CASSPRTGGNNSPLHF. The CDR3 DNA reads TGTGCCAGCAGCCCGAGGACAGGGGGAAATAATTCACCCCTCCACTTT.

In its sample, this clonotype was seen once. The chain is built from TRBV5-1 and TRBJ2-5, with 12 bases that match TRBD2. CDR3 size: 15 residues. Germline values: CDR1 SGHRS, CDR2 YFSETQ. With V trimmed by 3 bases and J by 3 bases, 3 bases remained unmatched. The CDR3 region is CASSSGLAGKETQYF. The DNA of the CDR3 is TGCGCCAGCAGCTCTGGACTAGCGGGAAAAGAGACCCAGTACTTC.

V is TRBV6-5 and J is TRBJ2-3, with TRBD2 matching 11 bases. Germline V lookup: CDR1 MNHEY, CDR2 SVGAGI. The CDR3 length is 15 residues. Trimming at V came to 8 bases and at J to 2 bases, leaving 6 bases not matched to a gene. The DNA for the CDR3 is TGTGCCAGCGCGAGACTAGCGGGGATCACAGATACGCAGTATTTT. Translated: CASARLAGITDTQYF.

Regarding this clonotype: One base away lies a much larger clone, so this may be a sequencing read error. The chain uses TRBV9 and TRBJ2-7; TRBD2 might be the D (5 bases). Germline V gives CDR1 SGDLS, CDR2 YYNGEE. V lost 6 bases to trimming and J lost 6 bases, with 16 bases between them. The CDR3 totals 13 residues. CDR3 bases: TGTGCCAGCAACCTGGGAGTGTACGGCGAGCAGTACTTC. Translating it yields CASNLGVYGEQYF. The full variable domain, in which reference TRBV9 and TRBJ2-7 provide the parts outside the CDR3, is DSGVTQTPKHLITATGQRVTLRCSPRSGDLSVYWYQQSLDQGLQFLIQYYNGEERAKGNILERFSAQQFPDLHSELNLSSLELGDSALYFCASNLGVYGEQYFGPGTRLTVT.

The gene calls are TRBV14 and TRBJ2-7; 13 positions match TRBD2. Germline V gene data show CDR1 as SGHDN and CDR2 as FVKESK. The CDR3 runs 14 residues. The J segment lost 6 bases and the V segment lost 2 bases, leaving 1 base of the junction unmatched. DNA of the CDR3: TGTGCCAGCAGCCAAACTAGCGGGGGGGCCGAGCAGTACTTC. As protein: CASSQTSGGAEQYF.

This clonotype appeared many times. CDR3 nucleotide sequence: TGTGCCAGCAGCTTAGGGGGCAGGGACACTGAAGCTTTCTTT. It specifies CASSLGGRDTEAFF. The V gene is TRBV7-2, the J gene TRBJ1-1; D may be TRBD1 (5 bases). CDR1 and CDR2 (germline): SGHTA, FQGNSA. The CDR3 covers 14 residues. Trimming took off 1 base at V and 3 bases at J, with 9 bases between the two ends.

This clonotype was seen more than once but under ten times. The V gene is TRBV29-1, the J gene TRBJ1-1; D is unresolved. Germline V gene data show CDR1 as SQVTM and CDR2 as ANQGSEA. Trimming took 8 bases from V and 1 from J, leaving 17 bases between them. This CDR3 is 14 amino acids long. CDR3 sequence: CSTQNLLGNTEAFF. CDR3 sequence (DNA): TGCAGCACTCAGAATCTTCTCGGGAACACTGAAGCTTTCTTT.

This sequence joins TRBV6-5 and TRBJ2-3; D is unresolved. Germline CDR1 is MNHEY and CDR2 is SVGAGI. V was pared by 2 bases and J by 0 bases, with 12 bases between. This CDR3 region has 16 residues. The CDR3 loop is CASSYLSRPSTDTQYF. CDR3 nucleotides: TGTGCCAGCAGTTACCTTTCCCGCCCGAGCACAGATACGCAGTATTTT.

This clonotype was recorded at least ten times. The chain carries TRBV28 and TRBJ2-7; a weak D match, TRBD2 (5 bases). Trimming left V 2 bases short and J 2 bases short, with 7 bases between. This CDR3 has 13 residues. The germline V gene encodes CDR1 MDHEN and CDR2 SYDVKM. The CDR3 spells CASSLQRTYEQYF. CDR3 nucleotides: TGTGCCAGCAGTTTACAGCGGACCTACGAGCAGTACTTC.

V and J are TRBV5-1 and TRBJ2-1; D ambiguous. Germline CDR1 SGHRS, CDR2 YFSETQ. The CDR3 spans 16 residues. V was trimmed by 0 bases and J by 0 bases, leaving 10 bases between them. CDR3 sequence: CASSLEPHTSYNEQFF. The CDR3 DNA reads TGCGCCAGCAGCTTGGAGCCTCACACCTCCTACAATGAGCAGTTCTTC.

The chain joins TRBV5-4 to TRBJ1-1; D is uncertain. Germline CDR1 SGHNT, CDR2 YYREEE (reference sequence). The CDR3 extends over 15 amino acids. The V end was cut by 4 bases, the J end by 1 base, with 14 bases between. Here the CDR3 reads CASSPGGRANTEAFF. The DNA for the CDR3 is TGTGCCAGCAGCCCAGGTGGCCGTGCGAACACTGAAGCTTTCTTT.

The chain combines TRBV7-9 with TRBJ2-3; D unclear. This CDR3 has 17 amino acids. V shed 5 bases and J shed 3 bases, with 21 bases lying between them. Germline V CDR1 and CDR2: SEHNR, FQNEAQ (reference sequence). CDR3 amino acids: CASSPRARSPSTDTQYF. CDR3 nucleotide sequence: TGTGCCAGCAGCCCTCGGGCTCGTAGCCCTAGTACAGATACGCAGTATTTT.

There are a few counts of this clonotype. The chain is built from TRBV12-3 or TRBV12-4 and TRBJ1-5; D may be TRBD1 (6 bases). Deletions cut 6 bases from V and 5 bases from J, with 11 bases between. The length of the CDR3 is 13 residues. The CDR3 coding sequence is TGTGCCAGCAGCCCAGGGGTTTATCAGCCCCAGCATTTT. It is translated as CASSPGVYQPQHF.

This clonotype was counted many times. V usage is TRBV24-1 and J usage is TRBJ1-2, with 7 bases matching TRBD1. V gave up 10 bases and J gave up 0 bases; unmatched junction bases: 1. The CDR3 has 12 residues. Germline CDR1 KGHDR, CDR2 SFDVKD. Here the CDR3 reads CATQGANYGYTF. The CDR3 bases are TGTGCCACGCAGGGGGCTAACTATGGCTACACCTTC.

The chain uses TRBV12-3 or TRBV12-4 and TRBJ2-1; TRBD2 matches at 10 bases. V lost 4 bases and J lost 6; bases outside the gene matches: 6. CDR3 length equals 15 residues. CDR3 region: CASSSGLAVLNEQFF. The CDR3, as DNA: TGTGCCAGCAGTTCCGGACTAGCGGTTCTCAATGAGCAGTTCTTC.

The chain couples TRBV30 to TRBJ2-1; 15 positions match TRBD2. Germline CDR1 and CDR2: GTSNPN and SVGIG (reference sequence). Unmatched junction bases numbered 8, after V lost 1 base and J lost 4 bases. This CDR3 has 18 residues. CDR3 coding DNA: TGTGCCTGGAGTGCTGCTCTGGGACTAGCGGGAGGATACAATGAGCAGTTCTTC. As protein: CAWSAALGLAGGYNEQFF.

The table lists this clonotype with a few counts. The CDR3 protein is CSVEGGQSPGGSYEQYF. As DNA, the CDR3 is TGCAGCGTTGAAGGGGGACAGAGCCCGGGTGGGTCCTACGAGCAGTACTTC. The rearrangement links TRBV29-1 to TRBJ2-7, with 7 bases that match TRBD1. The CDR3 is made up of 17 amino acids. Trimming removed 1 base from V and 1 base from J; junction bases left unmatched: 13. Germline V gives CDR1 SQVTM, CDR2 ANQGSEA.

The CDR3 reads CASSFSGNYNEQFF. The CDR3 region has the DNA TGTGCCAGCAGCTTTAGCGGAAATTACAATGAGCAGTTCTTC. The chain combines TRBV7-9 with TRBJ2-1; perhaps TRBD2 as D (6 bases). The CDR3 runs to 14 residues. The V and J ends lost 3 bases and 4 bases respectively, with 10 bases between them. Germline V gives CDR1 SEHNR, CDR2 FQNEAQ (reference sequence).

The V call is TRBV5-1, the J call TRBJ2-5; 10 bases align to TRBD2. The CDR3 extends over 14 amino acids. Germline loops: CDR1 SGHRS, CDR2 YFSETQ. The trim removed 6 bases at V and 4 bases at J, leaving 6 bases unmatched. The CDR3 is CASNQAGGSETQYF. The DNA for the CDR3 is TGCGCCAGCAATCAAGCGGGGGGGTCAGAGACCCAGTACTTC.

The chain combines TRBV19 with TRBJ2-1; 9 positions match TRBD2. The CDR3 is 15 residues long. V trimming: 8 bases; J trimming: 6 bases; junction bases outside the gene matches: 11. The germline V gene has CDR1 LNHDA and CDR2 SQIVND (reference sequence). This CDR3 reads CASQPLGGGANEQFF. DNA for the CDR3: TGTGCCAGTCAACCCTTGGGCGGGGGGGCCAATGAGCAGTTCTTC. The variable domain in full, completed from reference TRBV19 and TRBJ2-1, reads DGGITQSPKYLFRKEGQNVTLSCEQNLNHDAMYWYRQDPGQGLRLIYYSQIVNDFQKGDIAEGYSVSREKKESFPLTVTSAQKNPTAFYLCASQPLGGGANEQFFGPGTRLTVL.